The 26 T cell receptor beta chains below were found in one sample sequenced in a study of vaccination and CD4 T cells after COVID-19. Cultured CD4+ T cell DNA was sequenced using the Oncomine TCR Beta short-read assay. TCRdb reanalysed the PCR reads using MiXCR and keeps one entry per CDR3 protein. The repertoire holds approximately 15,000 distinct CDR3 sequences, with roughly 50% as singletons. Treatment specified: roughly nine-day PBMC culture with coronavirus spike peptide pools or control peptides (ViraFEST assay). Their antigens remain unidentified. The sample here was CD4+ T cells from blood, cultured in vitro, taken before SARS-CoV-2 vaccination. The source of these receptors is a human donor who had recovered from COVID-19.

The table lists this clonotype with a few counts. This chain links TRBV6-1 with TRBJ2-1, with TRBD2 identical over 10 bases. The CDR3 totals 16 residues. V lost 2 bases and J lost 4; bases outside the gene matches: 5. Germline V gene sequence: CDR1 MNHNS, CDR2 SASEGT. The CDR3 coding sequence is TGTGCCAGCAGTGAATCTAGCGGGAGTCCGTACAATGAGCAGTTCTTC. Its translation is CASSESSGSPYNEQFF.

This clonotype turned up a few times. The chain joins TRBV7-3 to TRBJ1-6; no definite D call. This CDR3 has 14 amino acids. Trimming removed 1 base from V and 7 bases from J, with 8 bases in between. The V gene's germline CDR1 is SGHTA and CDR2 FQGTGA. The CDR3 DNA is TGTGCCAGCAGCTTAATAGGGCAGAATTCACCCCTCCACTTT. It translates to CASSLIGQNSPLHF.

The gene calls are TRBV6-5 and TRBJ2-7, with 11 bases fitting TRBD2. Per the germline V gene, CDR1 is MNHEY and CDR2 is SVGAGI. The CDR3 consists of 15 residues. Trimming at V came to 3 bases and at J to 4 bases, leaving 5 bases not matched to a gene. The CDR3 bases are TGTGCCAGCAGTTATATAGCGGGAGGGACGTACGAGCAGTACTTC. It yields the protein CASSYIAGGTYEQYF.

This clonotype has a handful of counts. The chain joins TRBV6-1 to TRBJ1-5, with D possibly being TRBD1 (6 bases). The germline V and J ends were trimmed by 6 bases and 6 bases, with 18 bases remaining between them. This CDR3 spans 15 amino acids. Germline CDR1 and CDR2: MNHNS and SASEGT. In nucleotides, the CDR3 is TGTGCCAGCAGACAGACAGGCGCCAGGGGTCAGCCCCAGCATTTT. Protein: CASRQTGARGQPQHF.

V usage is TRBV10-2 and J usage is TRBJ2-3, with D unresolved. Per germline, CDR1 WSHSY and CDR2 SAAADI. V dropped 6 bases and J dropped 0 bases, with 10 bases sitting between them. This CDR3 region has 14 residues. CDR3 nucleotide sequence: TGCGCCAGCAGGCCCGACGAAAGCACAGATACGCAGTATTTT. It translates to CASRPDESTDTQYF.

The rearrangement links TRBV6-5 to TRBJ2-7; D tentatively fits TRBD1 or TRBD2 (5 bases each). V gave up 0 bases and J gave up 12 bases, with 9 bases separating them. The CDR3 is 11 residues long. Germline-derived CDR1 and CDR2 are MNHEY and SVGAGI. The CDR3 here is CASSYSGRVYF. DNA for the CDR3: TGTGCCAGCAGTTACTCGGGACGGGTGTACTTC.

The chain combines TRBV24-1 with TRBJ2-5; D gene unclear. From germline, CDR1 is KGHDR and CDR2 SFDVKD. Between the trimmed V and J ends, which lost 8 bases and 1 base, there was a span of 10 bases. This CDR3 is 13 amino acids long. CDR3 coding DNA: TGTGCCACCACGAGGCGCCCCCAAGAGACCCAGTACTTC. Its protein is CATTRRPQETQYF.

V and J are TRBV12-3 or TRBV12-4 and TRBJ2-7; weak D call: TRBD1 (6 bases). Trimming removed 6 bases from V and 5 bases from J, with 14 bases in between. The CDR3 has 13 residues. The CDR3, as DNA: TGTGCCAGCAGGCCCACAGGGCTGGACGAGCAGTACTTC. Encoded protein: CASRPTGLDEQYF.

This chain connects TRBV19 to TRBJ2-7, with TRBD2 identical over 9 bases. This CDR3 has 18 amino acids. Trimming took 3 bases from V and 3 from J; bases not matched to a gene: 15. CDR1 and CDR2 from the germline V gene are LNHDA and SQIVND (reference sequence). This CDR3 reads CASSMRVASGEYFYEQYF. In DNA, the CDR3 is TGTGCCAGTAGTATGAGAGTAGCTAGCGGGGAATATTTCTACGAGCAGTACTTC.

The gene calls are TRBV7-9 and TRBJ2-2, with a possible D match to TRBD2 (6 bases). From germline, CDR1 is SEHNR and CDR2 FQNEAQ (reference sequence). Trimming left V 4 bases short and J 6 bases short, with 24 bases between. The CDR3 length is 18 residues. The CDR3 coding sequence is TGTGCCAGCAGCTACTTTCGACTAGTAACGTCTGGGGCCGGGGAGCTGTTTTTT. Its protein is CASSYFRLVTSGAGELFF.

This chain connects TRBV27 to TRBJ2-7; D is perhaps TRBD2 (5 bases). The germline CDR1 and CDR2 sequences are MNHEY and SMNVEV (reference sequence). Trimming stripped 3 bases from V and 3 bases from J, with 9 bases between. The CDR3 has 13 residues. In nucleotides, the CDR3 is TGTGCCAGCAGTTTTGAGCGGAACTACGAGCAGTACTTC. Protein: CASSFERNYEQYF.

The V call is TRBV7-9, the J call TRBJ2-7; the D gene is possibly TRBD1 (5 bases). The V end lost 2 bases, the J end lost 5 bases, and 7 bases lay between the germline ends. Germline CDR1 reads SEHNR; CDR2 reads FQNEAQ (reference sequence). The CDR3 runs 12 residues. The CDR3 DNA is TGTGCCAGCAGCTTATTAGGGGACGAGCAGTACTTC. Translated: CASSLLGDEQYF.

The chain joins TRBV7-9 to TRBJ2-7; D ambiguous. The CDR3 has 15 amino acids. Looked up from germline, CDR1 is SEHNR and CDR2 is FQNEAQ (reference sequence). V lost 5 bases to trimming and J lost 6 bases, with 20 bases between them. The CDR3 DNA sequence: TGTGCCAGCAGCCCCCCCCGCCTAGTGAACAGCGAGCAGTACTTC. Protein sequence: CASSPPRLVNSEQYF.

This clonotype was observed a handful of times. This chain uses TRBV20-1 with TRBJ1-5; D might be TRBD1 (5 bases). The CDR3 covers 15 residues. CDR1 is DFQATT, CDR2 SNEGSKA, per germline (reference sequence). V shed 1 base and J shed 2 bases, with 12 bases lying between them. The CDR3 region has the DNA TGCAGTGCTAGAGCCACCGCGGGGGGCAATCAGCCCCAGCATTTT. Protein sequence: CSARATAGGNQPQHF.

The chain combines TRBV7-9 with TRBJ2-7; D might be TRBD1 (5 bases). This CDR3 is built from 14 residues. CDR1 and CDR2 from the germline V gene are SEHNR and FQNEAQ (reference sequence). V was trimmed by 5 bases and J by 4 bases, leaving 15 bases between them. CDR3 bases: TGTGCCAGCAGCCAATTCAACAAGGGGTACGAGCAGTACTTC. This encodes CASSQFNKGYEQYF. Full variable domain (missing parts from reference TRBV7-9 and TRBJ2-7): DTGVSQNPRHKITKRGQNVTFRCDPISEHNRLYWYRQTLGQGPEFLTYFQNEAQLEKSRLLSDRFSAERPKGSFSTLEIQRTEQGDSAMYLCASSQFNKGYEQYFGPGTRLTVT.

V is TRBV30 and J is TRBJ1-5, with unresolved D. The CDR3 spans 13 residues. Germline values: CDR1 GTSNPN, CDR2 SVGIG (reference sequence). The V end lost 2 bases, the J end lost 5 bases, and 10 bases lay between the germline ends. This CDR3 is CAWSLASDQPQHF. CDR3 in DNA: TGTGCCTGGAGTCTAGCGTCAGATCAGCCCCAGCATTTT.

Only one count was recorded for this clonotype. CDR3 bases: TGTGCCAGTAGTATCCGGGCCTCTCCCTACGAGCAGTACTTC. It specifies CASSIRASPYEQYF. The chain recombines TRBV19 with TRBJ2-7; D gene uncertain. The V and J ends lost 3 bases and 2 bases respectively, with 11 bases between them. In germline, CDR1 is LNHDA, CDR2 SQIVND (reference sequence). The CDR3 runs to 14 residues.

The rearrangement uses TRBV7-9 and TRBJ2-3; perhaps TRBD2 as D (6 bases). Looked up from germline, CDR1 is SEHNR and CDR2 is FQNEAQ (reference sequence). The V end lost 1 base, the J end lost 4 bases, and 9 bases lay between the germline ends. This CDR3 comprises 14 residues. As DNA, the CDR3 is TGTGCCAGCAGCTTAGGCGGGAACGCAGATACGCAGTATTTT. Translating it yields CASSLGGNADTQYF.

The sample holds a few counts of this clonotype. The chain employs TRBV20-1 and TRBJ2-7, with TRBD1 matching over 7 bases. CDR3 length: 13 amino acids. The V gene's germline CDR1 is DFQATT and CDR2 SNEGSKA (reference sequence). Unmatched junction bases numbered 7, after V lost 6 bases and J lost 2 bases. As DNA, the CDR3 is TGCAGTGCGGAACAGGGGTTTCCCTACGAGCAGTACTTC. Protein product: CSAEQGFPYEQYF.

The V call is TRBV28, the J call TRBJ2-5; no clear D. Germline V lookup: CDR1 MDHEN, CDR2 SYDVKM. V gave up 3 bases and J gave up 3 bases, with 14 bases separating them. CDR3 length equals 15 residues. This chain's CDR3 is CASSLARPSEETQYF. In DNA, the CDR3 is TGTGCCAGCAGTTTGGCGAGACCGTCAGAAGAGACCCAGTACTTC.

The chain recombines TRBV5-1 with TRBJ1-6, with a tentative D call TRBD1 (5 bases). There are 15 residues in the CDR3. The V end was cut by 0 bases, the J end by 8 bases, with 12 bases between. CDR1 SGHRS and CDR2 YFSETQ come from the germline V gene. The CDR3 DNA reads TGCGCCAGCAGCTTGGGGGGGGATGTCGATTCACCCCTCCACTTT. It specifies CASSLGGDVDSPLHF.

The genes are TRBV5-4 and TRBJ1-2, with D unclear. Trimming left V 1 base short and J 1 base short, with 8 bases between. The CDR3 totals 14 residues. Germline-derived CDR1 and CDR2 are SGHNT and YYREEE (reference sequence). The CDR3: CASSLMAVNYGYTF. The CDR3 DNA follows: TGTGCCAGCAGCTTGATGGCAGTTAACTATGGCTACACCTTC.

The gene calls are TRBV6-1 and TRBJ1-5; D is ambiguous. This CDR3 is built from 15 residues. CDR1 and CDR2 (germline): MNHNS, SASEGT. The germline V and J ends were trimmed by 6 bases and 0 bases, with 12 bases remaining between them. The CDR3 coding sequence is TGTGCCAGCAGAGTCGATCCATATAGCAATCAGCCCCAGCATTTT. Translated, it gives CASRVDPYSNQPQHF.

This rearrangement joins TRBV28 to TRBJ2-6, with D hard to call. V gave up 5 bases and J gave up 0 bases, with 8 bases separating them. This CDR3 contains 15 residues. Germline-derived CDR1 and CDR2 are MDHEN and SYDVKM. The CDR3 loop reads CASSPTPSGANVLTF. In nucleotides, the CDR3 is TGTGCCAGCAGTCCGACCCCCTCTGGGGCCAACGTCCTGACTTTC.

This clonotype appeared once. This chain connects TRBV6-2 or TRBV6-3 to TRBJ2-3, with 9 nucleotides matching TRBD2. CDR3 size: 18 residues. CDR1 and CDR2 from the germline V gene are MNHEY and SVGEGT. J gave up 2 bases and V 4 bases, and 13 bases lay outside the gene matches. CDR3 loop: CASSSRPGGRAHTDTQYF. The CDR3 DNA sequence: TGTGCCAGCAGTTCCCGCCCAGGCGGGAGGGCGCACACAGATACGCAGTATTTT.

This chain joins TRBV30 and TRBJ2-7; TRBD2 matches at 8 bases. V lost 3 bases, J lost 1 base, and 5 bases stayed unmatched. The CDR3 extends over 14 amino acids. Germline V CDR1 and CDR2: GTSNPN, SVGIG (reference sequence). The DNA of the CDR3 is TGTGCCTGGAGCGGACTAGCTTTTTCCTACGAGCAGTACTTC. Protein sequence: CAWSGLAFSYEQYF.